The 28 T cell receptor beta chains given below trace back to one sample, sequenced in a study of cytomegalovirus exposure and HLA in healthy donors. Primers: 60 Vbeta forward and 13 Jbeta reverse. The assay was immunoSEQ multiplex PCR, and TCRdb's table has in-frame clones only and misses some. The table lists 150,000 to 200,000 clones, 77% of them singletons. Sequencing was carried out using PBMCs. Receptors were obtained from a man in his late teens or twenties in good health and CMV-seronegative.

The V gene is TRBV30, the J gene TRBJ1-3; maybe TRBD1 (6 bases). The CDR3 consists of 13 residues. V was pared by 8 bases and J by 4 bases, with 15 bases between. The germline gives CDR1 GTSNPN, CDR2 SVGIG (reference sequence). The CDR3 DNA is TGTGCCAGCACACAGGGACCGGGAAACACCATATATTTT. This gives the protein CASTQGPGNTIYF.

The chain couples TRBV19 to TRBJ1-1, with a weak D call TRBD1 (5 bases). Trimming left V 5 bases short and J 8 bases short, with 9 bases between. CDR3 length equals 11 residues. Germline V lookup: CDR1 LNHDA, CDR2 SQIVND (reference sequence). The CDR3: CASSLYREAFF. For the CDR3, the DNA is TGTGCCAGTAGTTTATACAGGGAAGCTTTCTTT.

The chain uses TRBV7-9 and TRBJ2-1; 9 bases align to TRBD2. The germline CDR1 and CDR2 sequences are SEHNR and FQNEAQ (reference sequence). The ends lost 7 bases at V and 6 bases at J; junction bases unmatched: 4. This CDR3 has 13 residues. CDR3 sequence reads: CASKAGGLNEQFF. The CDR3 DNA is TGTGCCAGCAAGGCGGGAGGGCTCAATGAGCAGTTCTTC.

The sample holds one count of this clone. One end of the junction fails to match germline, which may point to a read error. The chain uses TRBV4-1 and TRBJ1-6; TRBD1 agrees at 7 bases. Germline CDR1 and CDR2: MGHRA and YSYEKL. The length of the CDR3 is 18 residues. CDR3 region: CASSPRPGQSSHNSPLHF. CDR3 DNA sequence: TGCGCCAGCAGCCCAAGACCGGGACAGAGCTCCCATAATTCACCCCTCCACTTT.

The gene calls are TRBV2 and TRBJ2-7, with D possibly being TRBD1 (6 bases). The germline V gene has CDR1 SNHLY and CDR2 FYNNEI. Deletions cut 6 bases from V and 3 bases from J, with 18 bases between. The CDR3 contains 15 residues. The CDR3 bases are TGTGCCAGCAGGGTAGGGGGAGTTGAGTTCTACGAGCAGTACTTC. Translation gives CASRVGGVEFYEQYF.

This chain connects TRBV7-2 to TRBJ1-4; 10 bases are a match to TRBD1. There are 16 residues in the CDR3. Unmatched junction bases numbered 9, after V lost 5 bases and J lost 6 bases. CDR1 and CDR2 from the germline V gene are SGHTA and FQGNSA. The CDR3 is CASSRGTGQGHEKLFF. The CDR3, as DNA: TGTGCCAGCAGCCGCGGAACGGGACAGGGGCATGAAAAACTGTTTTTT.

This clone was detected a few times. The V and J genes are TRBV29-1 and TRBJ2-3, with a tentative D call TRBD2 (5 bases). V dropped 8 bases and J dropped 5 bases, with 8 bases sitting between them. Germline V gene sequence: CDR1 SQVTM, CDR2 ANQGSEA. The CDR3 loop spans 10 amino acids. CDR3 amino acids: CSPGRDTQYF. CDR3 nucleotide sequence: TGCAGCCCGGGAAGAGATACGCAGTATTTT.

The gene calls are TRBV5-1 and TRBJ2-1; tentative D call: TRBD1 (7 bases). V was shortened by 0 bases and J by 10 bases, with 14 bases between the two germline ends. CDR1 is SGHRS, CDR2 YFSETQ, per germline. The CDR3 length is 14 residues. CDR3 amino acids: CASSLAGVGGEQFF. CDR3 nucleotides: TGCGCCAGCAGCTTGGCGGGGGTAGGGGGCGAGCAGTTCTTC.

This clone was recorded only once. The V gene is TRBV27, the J gene TRBJ2-7, with D possibly matching TRBD1 (7 bases). The germline V gene has CDR1 MNHEY and CDR2 SMNVEV (reference sequence). The ends were cut back, 3 bases at V and 5 bases at J, with 14 bases in the middle. The CDR3 loop spans 14 amino acids. The CDR3 nucleotides read TGTGCCAGCAGTTTTGACAGGGCGGGACACGAGCAGTACTTC. Translation gives CASSFDRAGHEQYF.

The chain couples TRBV5-1 to TRBJ2-7; the D is unclear. The CDR3 has 15 amino acids. CDR1 and CDR2 from the germline V gene are SGHRS and YFSETQ. V shed 0 bases and J shed 5 bases, with 15 bases lying between them. CDR3 in DNA: TGCGCCAGCAGCTTGGATATTACTCCGAGAGACGAGCAGTACTTC. As protein: CASSLDITPRDEQYF.

The chain links TRBV30 to TRBJ2-2, with TRBD2 matching 11 bases. Germline CDR1 GTSNPN, CDR2 SVGIG (reference sequence). The CDR3 length is 18 residues. V gave up 0 bases and J gave up 7 bases; unmatched junction bases: 13. The CDR3 loop reads CAWSVGPLLAGVGGELFF. The DNA for the CDR3 is TGTGCCTGGAGTGTAGGGCCGTTACTAGCGGGAGTTGGCGGGGAGCTGTTTTTT. The complete variable domain, with remaining parts taken from reference TRBV30 and TRBJ2-2, reads SQTIHQWPATLVQPVGSPLSLECTVEGTSNPNLYWYRQAAGRGLQLLFYSVGIGQISSEVPQNLSASRPQDRQFILSSKKLLLSDSGFYLCAWSVGPLLAGVGGELFFGEGSRLTVL.

This clone was recorded a few times. This rearrangement joins TRBV7-2 to TRBJ2-5; 9 positions agree with TRBD2. The length of the CDR3 is 14 residues. The V gene end was trimmed by 5 bases and the J gene end by 4 bases; junction bases not matched to a gene: 5. The germline gives CDR1 SGHTA, CDR2 FQGNSA. The CDR3 DNA is TGTGCCAGCAGCGCGACTAGCGGCACAGAGACCCAGTACTTC. It yields the protein CASSATSGTETQYF.

The V and J genes are TRBV7-9 and TRBJ2-2; tentative D call: TRBD1 (5 bases). Germline V gene lookup returns CDR1 SEHNR and CDR2 FQNEAQ (reference sequence). Trimming removed 5 bases from V and 2 bases from J, with 12 bases in between. The CDR3 runs 15 residues. The CDR3 sequence is CASSKGQGNTGELFF. Written as DNA, the CDR3 is TGTGCCAGCAGCAAGGGGCAGGGAAACACCGGGGAGCTGTTTTTT. The variable domain in full, completed from reference TRBV7-9 and TRBJ2-2, reads DTGVSQNPRHKITKRGQNVTFRCDPISEHNRLYWYRQTLGQGPEFLTYFQNEAQLEKSRLLSDRFSAERPKGSFSTLEIQRTEQGDSAMYLCASSKGQGNTGELFFGEGSRLTVL.

V usage is TRBV11-1 and J usage is TRBJ2-3; 8 positions agree with TRBD1. Germline V lookup: CDR1 SGHAT, CDR2 FQDESV (reference sequence). The CDR3 spans 16 residues. V was pared by 4 bases and J by 0 bases, with 6 bases of the junction left unmatched. The CDR3 is CASSWPRQGSTDTQYF. In nucleotides, the CDR3 is TGTGCCAGCAGCTGGCCCAGACAGGGGAGCACAGATACGCAGTATTTT.

The rearrangement uses TRBV6-4 and TRBJ1-2; 7 bases agree with TRBD1. Trimming removed 6 bases from V and 6 bases from J; junction bases left unmatched: 10. In germline, CDR1 is MRHNA, CDR2 SNTAGT. The length of the CDR3 is 14 residues. DNA for the CDR3: TGTGCCAGCAGGGATGACAGGGTGGGCGATGGCTACACCTTC. Translation gives CASRDDRVGDGYTF.

The rearrangement links TRBV11-2 to TRBJ1-3; D is uncertain. The length of the CDR3 is 16 residues. V lost 1 base to trimming and J lost 0 bases, with 10 bases between them. Germline V gives CDR1 SGHAT, CDR2 FQNNGV. The CDR3 loop reads CASSLGRERSGNTIYF. The CDR3 nucleotides read TGTGCCAGCAGCTTAGGCCGGGAGCGCTCTGGAAACACCATATATTTT.

This chain connects TRBV6-1 to TRBJ2-2; TRBD1 matches 7 bases. V dropped 7 bases and J dropped 7; count of bases not matched to a gene: 12. Germline CDR1 is MNHNS and CDR2 is SASEGT. This CDR3 comprises 15 residues. CDR3 coding DNA: TGTGCCAGCACTCCCCTCCAGGGGGAGTTCGGGGAGCTGTTTTTT. Translated: CASTPLQGEFGELFF.

J is TRBJ2-1 and V is TRBV4-1; D is undetermined. The ends were cut back, 3 bases at V and 3 bases at J, with 6 bases in the middle. The length of the CDR3 is 13 residues. The germline V gene has CDR1 MGHRA and CDR2 YSYEKL. The CDR3 loop is CASSQAYYNEQFF. In DNA, the CDR3 is TGCGCCAGCAGCCAGGCATACTACAATGAGCAGTTCTTC.

This clone is a singleton in its sample. The chain links TRBV6-1 to TRBJ1-3; D may be TRBD1 (5 bases). The CDR3 is 15 amino acids. The germline V gene has CDR1 MNHNS and CDR2 SASEGT. Between the trimmed V and J ends, which lost 5 bases and 4 bases, there was a span of 15 bases. This CDR3 is CASSNPGGGGNTIYF. DNA of the CDR3: TGTGCCAGCAGTAACCCCGGGGGTGGAGGAAACACCATATATTTT.

The J gene is TRBJ1-2, the V gene TRBV7-6; TRBD1 agrees at 11 bases. The CDR3 length is 15 residues. Germline values: CDR1 SGHVS, CDR2 FNYEAQ. Germline trimming cut 5 bases from V and 4 bases from J; bases unmatched to any gene: 6. CDR3 bases: TGTGCCAGCAGCCCCTGGACAGGGGGCGGCTATGGCTACACCTTC. Protein: CASSPWTGGGYGYTF.

The rearrangement uses TRBV11-3 and TRBJ2-1; possibly TRBD2 for D (5 bases). The CDR3 contains 14 residues. The V end was cut by 1 base, the J end by 10 bases, with 14 bases between. Germline loops: CDR1 SGHNT, CDR2 YENEEA. CDR3 protein: CASSLGTGPSEQFF. The CDR3 coding sequence is TGTGCCAGCAGCTTAGGGACTGGCCCTTCAGAGCAGTTCTTC.

The genes are TRBV9 and TRBJ2-1; TRBD1 matches 9 bases. CDR3 size: 14 residues. With V trimmed by 0 bases and J by 5 bases, 0 bases remained unmatched. Per germline, CDR1 SGDLS and CDR2 YYNGEE. CDR3 residues: CASSVGQGDNEQFF. The CDR3 nucleotides are TGTGCCAGCAGCGTAGGACAGGGGGACAATGAGCAGTTCTTC. Drawing the rest from reference TRBV9 and TRBJ2-1, the complete variable domain is DSGVTQTPKHLITATGQRVTLRCSPRSGDLSVYWYQQSLDQGLQFLIQYYNGEERAKGNILERFSAQQFPDLHSELNLSSLELGDSALYFCASSVGQGDNEQFFGPGTRLTVL.

This chain joins TRBV7-9 and TRBJ1-3; D perhaps matches TRBD1 (6 bases). The V gene lost 4 bases and the J gene lost 0 bases, with 19 bases spanning the gap. The CDR3 has 18 residues. Germline lookup yields CDR1 SEHNR and CDR2 FQNEAQ (reference sequence). DNA of the CDR3: TGTGCCAGCAGCTCGCGGACAGTAGGTTTGGGCTCTGGAAACACCATATATTTT. Amino acids: CASSSRTVGLGSGNTIYF.

V usage is TRBV5-1 and J usage is TRBJ2-7; 12 nucleotides match TRBD2. The germline V gene encodes CDR1 SGHRS and CDR2 YFSETQ. The trim removed 4 bases at V and 3 bases at J, leaving 5 bases unmatched. The length of the CDR3 is 15 residues. CDR3 sequence reads: CASSPTSGRFYEQYF. The CDR3 DNA is TGCGCCAGCAGCCCAACTAGCGGGAGGTTCTACGAGCAGTACTTC.

The V and J genes are TRBV11-1 and TRBJ2-5, with D unclear. Germline-derived CDR1 and CDR2 are SGHAT and FQDESV (reference sequence). The CDR3 runs 16 residues. V was shortened by 0 bases and J by 2 bases, with 13 bases between the two germline ends. The CDR3 here is CASSLALGRKQETQYF. The CDR3 DNA reads as TGTGCCAGCAGCTTAGCCTTAGGCAGGAAGCAAGAGACCCAGTACTTC.

The chain carries TRBV7-2 and TRBJ2-7; 10 positions match TRBD2. Trimming at V came to 3 bases and at J to 4 bases, leaving 9 bases not matched to a gene. Germline CDR1 is SGHTA and CDR2 is FQGNSA. The CDR3 is 16 residues long. The CDR3 protein is CASSLGPGTSAYEQYF. Here the CDR3 DNA reads TGTGCCAGCAGCTTGGGACCCGGGACTAGCGCATACGAGCAGTACTTC. The full variable domain, completed using reference TRBV7-2 and TRBJ2-7, is GAGVSQSPSNKVTEKGKDVELRCDPISGHTALYWYRQSLGQGLEFLIYFQGNSAPDKSGLPSDRFSAERTGGSVSTLTIQRTQQEDSAVYLCASSLGPGTSAYEQYFGPGTRLTVT.

The CDR3 DNA is TGCGCCAGCAGCCCGGACTTCCATGAGCAGTTCTTC. Amino acids: CASSPDFHEQFF. The V call is TRBV5-1, the J call TRBJ2-1, with a weak D call TRBD2 (5 bases). The CDR3 loop spans 12 amino acids. V was cut by 4 bases and J by 8 bases, with 10 bases left in between. The V gene's germline CDR1 is SGHRS and CDR2 YFSETQ.

This clone came up a few times. The chain links TRBV6-4 to TRBJ2-3, with 12 positions matching TRBD2. Trimming took 0 bases from V and 5 from J; bases not matched to a gene: 9. The CDR3 contains 18 residues. CDR1 is MRHNA and CDR2 is SNTAGT in the germline V gene. This CDR3 is CASSDSVELAGGRDTQYF. For the CDR3, the DNA is TGTGCCAGCAGTGACTCTGTTGAACTAGCGGGGGGCAGAGATACGCAGTATTTT.